A selection of T cell receptor beta chains follows, all from one sample in a study of PD-1 blockade in classical Hodgkin lymphoma. This table comes from immunoSEQ multiplex PCR, and its TCRdb copy is limited to in-frame clones, with some not included. The repertoire consists of some 93,000 clones, with over 80% occurring once and the leading ten covering more than 15%. Here the sequenced sample was peripheral blood mononuclear cells (PBMCs), taken before the fourth cycle of nivolumab. The receptors come from a human donor with classical Hodgkin lymphoma. The CDR3 runs from the conserved cysteine through the conserved F or W. A D gene is named only where the DNA matches it firmly. The size entry is marked missing in some rows and otherwise reads once, few, many or a size class.

j_call | d_call | clone_size | v_call | cdr3_aa | cdr3_nt
TRBJ1-1 | TRBD1 | . | TRBV11-2 | CASSSLQGVRTEAFF | TGTGCCAGCAGCTCCTTACAGGGGGTCCGGACGGAAGCTTTCTTT
TRBJ1-2 | . | . | TRBV18 | CASELTLGGEGGYTF | TGTGCCAGTGAATTGACCCTTGGAGGGGAGGGCGGCTACACCTTC
TRBJ2-7 | . | . | TRBV18 | CASSPSREPQYF | TGTGCCAGCTCACCAAGCAGGGAGCCGCAGTACTTC
TRBJ2-1 | TRBD2 | . | TRBV5-6 | CASSMLLAGAGEQFF | TGTGCCAGCAGCATGCTACTAGCGGGAGCCGGTGAGCAGTTCTTC
TRBJ1-4 | . | . | TRBV19 | CASTKQDPATNEKLFF | TGTGCCAGTACTAAACAGGACCCCGCGACTAATGAAAAACTGTTTTTT
TRBJ1-4 | TRBD1 | . | TRBV18 | CASSPIPPGTEGSSEKLFF | TGTGCCAGCTCACCAATTCCTCCCGGGACAGAGGGGAGTTCGGAAAAACTGTTTTTT
TRBJ2-2 | TRBD2 | . | TRBV19 | CASSIGGLMGSTGELFF | TGTGCCAGTAGTATAGGGGGACTAATGGGCTCAACCGGGGAGCTGTTTTTT
TRBJ1-1 | . | . | TRBV19 | CASSTDTVNTEAFF | TGTGCCAGTAGTACCGACACTGTGAACACTGAAGCTTTCTTT
TRBJ1-5 | . | . | TRBV5-6 | CASSLGSYSNQPQHF | TGTGCCAGCAGCTTGGGAAGTTATAGCAATCAGCCCCAGCATTTT
TRBJ2-3 | TRBD1 | once | TRBV19 | CASSPSFGRGGRSDTQYF | TGTGCCAGTAGCCCGAGTTTCGGCCGAGGGGGCCGGTCAGATACGCAGTATTTT
TRBJ1-4 | TRBD1 | . | TRBV4-3 | CASSQAGQTNEKLFF | TGCGCCAGCAGCCAGGCGGGACAGACTAATGAAAAACTGTTTTTT
TRBJ1-1 | . | few | TRBV9 | CASSPIPNTEAFF | TGTGCCAGCAGCCCAATCCCGAACACTGAAGCTTTCTTT
TRBJ2-7 | TRBD2 | . | TRBV9 | CASSLAGTSGLEQYF | TGTGCCAGCAGCCTTGCCGGGACTAGCGGTCTGGAGCAGTACTTC
TRBJ2-1 | TRBD2 | . | TRBV9 | CASSVHEREVVEQFF | TGTGCCAGCAGCGTACATGAGCGGGAGGTGGTTGAGCAGTTCTTC
TRBJ2-1 | . | . | TRBV9 | CASSLEGGYNEQFF | TGTGCCAGCAGCTTGGAGGGCGGGTACAATGAGCAGTTCTTC
TRBJ2-7 | . | . | TRBV7-9 | CASSLPLPGAGEQYF | TGTGCCAGCAGCTTACCTCTCCCAGGGGCGGGAGAGCAGTACTTC
TRBJ1-2 | TRBD1 | . | TRBV6-1 | CASSGDRVGYTF | TGTGCCAGCAGTGGGGACAGGGTTGGCTACACCTTC
TRBJ2-1 | TRBD2 | . | TRBV27 | CASSLYLAGGSYNEQFF | TGTGCCAGCAGTTTATACCTAGCGGGAGGGTCCTACAATGAGCAGTTCTTC
TRBJ1-4 | . | . | TRBV5-1 | CASSLEGINEKLFF | TGCGCCAGCAGCTTGGAAGGGATTAATGAAAAACTGTTTTTT
TRBJ1-5 | . | . | TRBV14 | CASSQGATRPQHF | TGTGCCAGCAGCCAAGGTGCGACGCGTCCCCAGCATTTT
TRBJ1-3 | . | . | TRBV9 | CASSVAQGLSGNTIYF | TGTGCCAGCAGCGTGGCCCAGGGCCTCTCTGGAAACACCATATATTTT
TRBJ2-2 | . | . | TRBV11-2 | CASSRQSTGELFF | TGTGCCAGCAGCCGACAGAGCACCGGGGAGCTGTTTTTT
TRBJ2-1 | . | . | TRBV25-1 | CASSPSRGDLNEQFF | TGTGCCAGCAGTCCCTCGAGGGGTGATCTCAATGAGCAGTTCTTC
TRBJ2-1 | TRBD1 | . | TRBV7-9 | CASSLRQGNEQFF | TGTGCCAGCAGCTTAAGACAGGGGAATGAGCAGTTCTTC
TRBJ2-1 | TRBD1 | . | TRBV11-3 | CASSLGGAVYNEQFF | TGTGCCAGCAGCCTAGGGGGCGCGGTATACAATGAGCAGTTCTTC
TRBJ1-2 | TRBD1 | . | TRBV6-5 | CASSYSGQEYGYTF | TGTGCCAGCAGTTACTCTGGACAGGAGTATGGCTACACCTTC
TRBJ1-4 | . | . | TRBV28 | CASSFKGGGREKLFF | TGTGCCAGCAGTTTTAAGGGCGGAGGTAGGGAAAAACTGTTTTTT
TRBJ2-1 | TRBD2 | . | TRBV7-6 | CASSPLPTSGRSNEQFF | TGTGCCAGCAGCCCGCTCCCTACTAGCGGGAGATCAAATGAGCAGTTCTTC